This T cell receptor beta chain was obtained from a study of blood T cell repertoires in COVID-19. This clone was recorded a few times. Data came from immunoSEQ multiplex PCR; TCRdb stores just in-frame clones and leaves some out. The sample gives 150,000 to 200,000 clones, roughly four fifths of which show up once; approximately 2.4% is in the top ten. The sample taken for sequencing was peripheral blood. This clonotype was obtained from a human donor with acute or convalescent COVID-19. The donor label of this sample is uncertain.

The CDR3 DNA is TGTGCCAGCAGACGAACTCCGGGACAGGGGTACACTGAAGCTTTCTTT. Amino acid sequence: CASRRTPGQGYTEAFF. V and J are TRBV5-5 and TRBJ1-1; TRBD1 aligns across 10 bases. Trimming cost V 5 bases and J 3 bases; bases outside gene matches: 10. CDR3 length: 16 amino acids. Germline assignment: CDR1 SGHKS and CDR2 YYEKEE (reference sequence).